The clone carrying this TCR beta chain was detected only once. Its specificity is unknown. This sample was taken from a study of a mutant IDH1 vaccine in newly diagnosed glioma. The protocol was immunoSEQ multiplex PCR, while the TCRdb copy is restricted to in-frame clones and leaves out a portion. The sample carries 25,000 to 30,000 clones, roughly 90% recorded once. Stated time point: week 5, during vaccination. A single vaccine dose contained 300 ug of mutant IDH1 20-mer peptide, and topical imiquimod was used with it. Germline V CDR1 and CDR2: MNHEY, SVGAGI. This CDR3 comprises 15 residues. The germline V and J ends were trimmed by 4 bases and 0 bases, with 13 bases remaining between them.

Sequencing was performed on PBMCs, taken from a glioma patient whose treatment included an IDH1 peptide vaccine. The rearrangement uses TRBV6-5 and TRBJ2-7; a possible D gene is TRBD2 (5 bases). The sequence was collected from a man between 18 and 29 years old with glioma. The CDR3 nucleotides are TGTGCCAGCAGTTCGTCGACGGACTTCTCCTACGAGCAGTACTTC. It translates to CASSSSTDFSYEQYF.